This TCR beta chain stems from a study of OX40 agonist ivuxolimab in advanced cancers. About this clone itself: The antigen is undetermined.

The CDR3 spans 15 residues. V shed 4 bases, J shed 2 bases, and the junction held 8 bases outside the gene matches. Looked up from germline, CDR1 is SGDLS and CDR2 is YYNGEE. TCRdb's copy holds only in-frame clones and misses some; the assay was immunoSEQ multiplex PCR. The sample consists of over 20,000 clones, approximately 86% of them appearing once. Points from the study as a whole: Expanded clones were, on average, more numerous in CD8+ T cells than in CD4+. At 0.1 to 3.0 mg/kg and by week 6, CD4+ and CD8+ T cells in the blood had expanded clonally. The study did not work out the antigen specificity of the expanded peripheral T cells.

The TCR comes from an adult with an advanced solid tumor such as melanoma, head and neck, liver or kidney cancer. This chain joins TRBV9 and TRBJ2-5; 7 positions match TRBD1. The sequences come from CD4+ or CD8+ T cells sorted from blood, collected in a trial of the OX40 agonist ivuxolimab. For the CDR3, the DNA is TGTGCCAGCAGCCTATACGGACAGGATCAAGAGACCCAGTACTTC. As protein: CASSLYGQDQETQYF.